These 24 T cell receptor beta chains were all obtained from the same sample, sequenced in a study of shared clonotypes between healthy human individuals. Repertoires were generated with immunoSEQ multiplex PCR, while TCRdb's copy carries only in-frame clones and drops some. The sample contains about 2.5 million clones, 85% to 95% of which appear only once. Sequenced: naive CD4+ T cells from PBMCs. Regarding subset: CD45RA+ positively selected. These receptors were collected from a man between 18 and 35 years old in good health. Some clones in this sample may be carry-over from other donors' samples.

The CDR3 loop is CSARIAGPSSYNEQFF. The CDR3 DNA sequence: TGCAGCGCGAGAATAGCGGGGCCCAGCTCCTACAATGAGCAGTTCTTC. The chain uses TRBV29-1 and TRBJ2-1; 8 positions match TRBD2. CDR3 length: 16 amino acids. CDR1 is SQVTM, CDR2 ANQGSEA, per germline. J lost 0 bases, V lost 7 bases, and 11 bases had no gene match.

The chain links TRBV10-1 to TRBJ2-1, with 7 bases aligning to TRBD1. CDR1 WNHNN and CDR2 SYGVQD come from the germline V gene (reference sequence). CDR3 size: 13 residues. V was pared by 5 bases and J by 6 bases, with 4 bases of the junction left unmatched. The CDR3, as DNA: TGCGCCAGCAGTATTCACAGGGGCAATGAGCAGTTCTTC. Protein product: CASSIHRGNEQFF.

This chain connects TRBV12-2 to TRBJ2-7; the table assigns TRBD1, which was not confirmed against the DNA. TRBV12-2 constitutes a pseudogene. CDR3 length: 17 residues. The CDR3 bases are TGTGCAAGTCGCTCCGATCCGCCCCGGGACAGGTCCTACGAGCAGTACTTC. It yields the protein CASRSDPPRDRSYEQYF.

The chain couples TRBV11-3 to TRBJ2-5, with D maybe TRBD2 (6 bases). CDR1 and CDR2 from the germline V gene are SGHNT and YENEEA. This CDR3 region has 14 residues. The V end lost 5 bases, the J end lost 5 bases, and 15 bases lay between the germline ends. The CDR3 DNA sequence: TGTGCCAGCAGCCTTGGACTCAGCGGGGAGACCCAGTACTTC. The encoded protein is CASSLGLSGETQYF.

This clone has just one count. The chain combines TRBV7-2 with TRBJ1-1; no reliable D call. Germline values: CDR1 SGHTA, CDR2 FQGNSA. V lost 2 bases, J lost 4 bases, and 11 bases lay in between. There are 14 residues in the CDR3. CDR3 DNA: TGTGCCAGCAGCTTATATGGTTTGGCCACTGAAGCTTTCTTT. It is translated as CASSLYGLATEAFF.

The chain recombines TRBV6-1 with TRBJ1-2; 10 nucleotides agree with TRBD1. CDR3 length: 15 amino acids. Germline CDR1 is MNHNS and CDR2 is SASEGT. Trimming at V came to 1 base and at J to 4 bases, leaving 3 bases not matched to a gene. The CDR3 coding sequence is TGTGCCAGCAGTGAAGTAGGGACAGGGGCCTATGGCTACACCTTC. Protein product: CASSEVGTGAYGYTF.

Points on this clone: Other DNA sequences in this specimen translate into the identical CDR3. The J gene is TRBJ1-1, the V gene TRBV6-5; D is undetermined. Germline CDR1 is MNHEY and CDR2 is SVGAGI. Trimming stripped 6 bases from V and 0 bases from J, with 8 bases between. The CDR3 is 13 residues long. DNA for the CDR3: TGTGCCAGCAGCCGGACGGTGAACACTGAAGCTTTCTTT. Its protein is CASSRTVNTEAFF.

The genes are TRBV14 and TRBJ2-4, with D unresolved. The germline V gene encodes CDR1 SGHDN and CDR2 FVKESK. The CDR3 extends over 12 amino acids. V lost 1 base to trimming and J lost 6 bases, with 4 bases between them. The DNA for the CDR3 is TGTGCCAGCAGCCAAGGAAGAAACATTCAGTACTTC. Its protein is CASSQGRNIQYF. The full variable domain, completed using reference TRBV14 and TRBJ2-4, is EAGVTQFPSHSVIEKGQTVTLRCDPISGHDNLYWYRRVMGKEIKFLLHFVKESKQDESGMPNNRFLAERTGGTYSTLKVQPAELEDSGVYFCASSQGRNIQYFGAGTRLSVL.

The chain joins TRBV6-6 to TRBJ1-5, with 8 bases aligning to TRBD1. Germline CDR1 is MNHNY and CDR2 is SVGAGI (reference sequence). The CDR3 contains 13 residues. Unmatched junction bases numbered 4, after V lost 9 bases and J lost 3 bases. The CDR3 sequence: CASMTGDNQPQHF. Here the CDR3 DNA reads TGTGCCAGTATGACAGGGGACAATCAGCCCCAGCATTTT.

This sequence joins TRBV19 and TRBJ1-4; D gene uncertain. The V end lost 6 bases, the J end lost 5 bases, and 10 bases lay between the germline ends. This CDR3 region has 13 residues. The germline V gene has CDR1 LNHDA and CDR2 SQIVND (reference sequence). CDR3 in amino acids: CASRRQVNEKLFF. The CDR3, as DNA: TGTGCCAGTAGGCGCCAAGTGAATGAAAAACTGTTTTTT.

V gene TRBV7-7 combines with J gene TRBJ2-5, with D maybe TRBD2 (6 bases). Trimming removed 1 base at V and 2 bases at J, with 8 bases between. The germline CDR1 and CDR2 sequences are SSHAT and FNYEAQ (reference sequence). This CDR3 region has 14 residues. CDR3 in amino acids: CASSLELAQETQYF. CDR3 coding DNA: TGTGCCAGCAGCTTAGAGCTAGCGCAAGAGACCCAGTACTTC.

The rearrangement links TRBV29-1 to TRBJ2-1; 14 nucleotides match TRBD2. Germline V gene lookup returns CDR1 SQVTM and CDR2 ANQGSEA. J was trimmed by 8 bases and V by 6 bases; bases with no gene match: 3. The CDR3 totals 13 residues. Here the CDR3 reads CSVAGLAGDEQFF. CDR3 nucleotides: TGCAGCGTCGCGGGACTAGCGGGGGATGAGCAGTTCTTC.

This chain uses TRBV7-9 with TRBJ2-5; 9 bases fit TRBD1. CDR1 is SEHNR, CDR2 FQNEAQ, per germline (reference sequence). The CDR3 contains 15 residues. V trimming: 5 bases; J trimming: 7 bases; junction bases outside the gene matches: 11. The CDR3 loop is CASSTWTGVLGTQYF. Here the CDR3 DNA reads TGTGCCAGCAGCACATGGACAGGGGTGTTAGGGACCCAGTACTTC.

The chain has TRBV19 and TRBJ2-7, with 8 nucleotides matching TRBD2. There are 15 residues in the CDR3. V was clipped by 6 bases and J by 0 bases; unmatched bases: 7. CDR1 is LNHDA, CDR2 SQIVND, per germline (reference sequence). The CDR3: CASRTSGISSYEQYF. The CDR3 DNA is TGTGCCAGTAGAACTAGCGGTATCAGCTCCTACGAGCAGTACTTC. The full variable domain, its missing parts supplied by reference TRBV19 and TRBJ2-7, is DGGITQSPKYLFRKEGQNVTLSCEQNLNHDAMYWYRQDPGQGLRLIYYSQIVNDFQKGDIAEGYSVSREKKESFPLTVTSAQKNPTAFYLCASRTSGISSYEQYFGPGTRLTVT.

The chain joins TRBV28 to TRBJ1-2, with a possible D match to TRBD1 (6 bases). The CDR3 has 15 amino acids. Germline V gene sequence: CDR1 MDHEN, CDR2 SYDVKM. Trimming pared 1 base from V and 4 bases from J, leaving 13 bases between. CDR3 nucleotides: TGTGCCAGCAGTTTATCAGGGGACGGGTCCTATGGCTACACCTTC. It yields the protein CASSLSGDGSYGYTF.

The V and J genes are TRBV7-2 and TRBJ2-3; D is undetermined. This CDR3 is 14 amino acids long. The germline V gene has CDR1 SGHTA and CDR2 FQGNSA. Between the trimmed V and J ends, which lost 5 bases and 5 bases, there was a span of 14 bases. The CDR3 nucleotides are TGTGCCAGCAGCCCCCTAGTTGGGGAAGATACGCAGTATTTT. This gives the protein CASSPLVGEDTQYF.

V and J are TRBV6-4 and TRBJ2-7; D not resolved. V lost 0 bases and J lost 6, with 9 bases in between. This CDR3 is 13 amino acids long. Germline V lookup: CDR1 MRHNA, CDR2 SNTAGT. CDR3 in DNA: TGTGCCAGCAGTGACTCGACTGTCATCGAGCAGTACTTC. Translated: CASSDSTVIEQYF.

The chain couples TRBV7-2 to TRBJ1-2; D is uncertain. Trimming took off 3 bases at V and 3 bases at J, with 14 bases between the two ends. Germline V gene lookup returns CDR1 SGHTA and CDR2 FQGNSA. This CDR3 contains 15 residues. CDR3 region: CASSLAGGKDYGYTF. In nucleotides, the CDR3 is TGTGCCAGCAGCTTGGCCGGAGGGAAGGACTATGGCTACACCTTC.

The chain uses TRBV9 and TRBJ1-4; TRBD1 matches 8 bases. The CDR3 covers 14 residues. Germline loops: CDR1 SGDLS, CDR2 YYNGEE. The junction had 9 bases not matched to a gene; V was cut back by 3 bases and J by 11 bases. CDR3 region: CASSATGEGGKLFF. CDR3 DNA: TGTGCCAGCAGCGCGACAGGGGAAGGGGGTAAACTGTTTTTT.

The CDR3 coding sequence is TGTGCCAGTAAACCGGGACAGGGTACCAAAGGGTGGCTGTTTTTT. This sequence encodes CASKPGQGTKGWLFF. The chain joins TRBV25-1 to TRBJ2-2, with 9 bases matching TRBD1. This CDR3 contains 15 residues. Germline loops: CDR1 MGHDK, CDR2 SYGVNS. The trim removed 9 bases at V and 13 bases at J, leaving 18 bases unmatched.

The chain is built from TRBV11-2 and TRBJ2-1; D might be TRBD1 or TRBD2, each matching 5 bases. The CDR3 has 15 amino acids. Trimming pared 5 bases from V and 0 bases from J, leaving 11 bases between. CDR1 is SGHAT, CDR2 FQNNGV, per germline. This CDR3 reads CASSLGTSSYNEQFF. Here the CDR3 DNA reads TGTGCCAGCAGCCTTGGGACCAGCTCCTACAATGAGCAGTTCTTC.

J is TRBJ1-5 and V is TRBV27; 8 nucleotides align to TRBD1. The ends lost 4 bases at V and 1 base at J; junction bases unmatched: 3. The CDR3 is made up of 15 amino acids. Germline V lookup: CDR1 MNHEY, CDR2 SMNVEV (reference sequence). The CDR3 region is CASSYSGGSNQPQHF. CDR3 DNA sequence: TGTGCCAGCAGTTACTCAGGGGGCAGCAATCAGCCCCAGCATTTT.

This chain connects TRBV4-1 to TRBJ1-3; a weak D match, TRBD1 (5 bases). Germline V gene sequence: CDR1 MGHRA, CDR2 YSYEKL. Trimming left V 1 base short and J 1 base short, with 11 bases between. The CDR3 runs 16 residues. The CDR3 loop reads CASSQGDGGSGNTIYF. DNA of the CDR3: TGCGCCAGCAGCCAAGGCGACGGGGGGTCTGGAAACACCATATATTTT.

The V call is TRBV9, the J call TRBJ2-2; 8 nucleotides line up with TRBD1. This CDR3 is 16 amino acids long. The V segment lost 0 bases and the J segment 5 bases; nucleotides outside the gene matches: 6. Germline CDR1 is SGDLS and CDR2 is YYNGEE. CDR3 in DNA: TGTGCCAGCAGCGTAGGGACAGGGATCTTAACCGGGGAGCTGTTTTTT. It yields the protein CASSVGTGILTGELFF.